The 9 T cell receptor beta chains below all came from one sample that was sequenced in a study of Ad26.COV2.S vaccination and SARS-CoV-2 variants. Treatment here: 19 received Ad26.COV2.S at low or high dose, single or two shots; 5 received placebo; per-sample allocation not given. Samples came from day 63 after the first vaccine or placebo injection. This table comes from immunoSEQ multiplex PCR, and its TCRdb copy is limited to in-frame clones, with some not included. Of approximately 300,000 clones in the sample, 70% to 90% were seen once. This material consisted of peripheral blood, taken in a trial of Ad26.COV2.S vaccine versus placebo. The source of these receptors is a person between 18 and 59 years old who received the Ad26.COV2.S COVID-19 vaccine or a placebo.

The genes are TRBV9 and TRBJ2-2; no definite D call. The V gene lost 1 base and the J gene lost 6 bases, with 10 bases spanning the gap. The length of the CDR3 is 14 residues. Germline V CDR1 and CDR2: SGDLS, YYNGEE. Written as DNA, the CDR3 is TGTGCCAGCAGCGTACAAGAAAGCCCCGGGGAGCTGTTTTTT. Translated, it gives CASSVQESPGELFF.

This rearrangement joins TRBV20-1 to TRBJ2-2, with D uncertain. This CDR3 has 13 residues. Germline V gene lookup returns CDR1 DFQATT and CDR2 SNEGSKA (reference sequence). V was clipped by 3 bases and J by 1 base, with 6 bases between them. CDR3 in DNA: TGCAGTGCTAGTAATATGAACACCGGGGAGCTGTTTTTT. This gives the protein CSASNMNTGELFF.

V usage is TRBV2 and J usage is TRBJ2-1; no reliable D call. The V end lost 3 bases, the J end lost 8 bases, and 8 bases lay between the germline ends. CDR1 is SNHLY, CDR2 FYNNEI, per germline. This CDR3 comprises 12 residues. The CDR3 sequence is CASSDLGYEQFF. CDR3 nucleotides: TGTGCCAGCAGTGATCTGGGCTATGAGCAGTTCTTC.

The gene calls are TRBV18 and TRBJ2-7; 7 bases map to TRBD1. In germline, CDR1 is KGHSH, CDR2 LQKENI. With V trimmed by 1 base and J by 0 bases, 6 bases remained unmatched. The CDR3 extends over 16 amino acids. The CDR3 protein is CASSPQETGDSYEQYF. In nucleotides, the CDR3 is TGTGCCAGCTCACCACAAGAAACAGGGGACTCCTACGAGCAGTACTTC.

On this clone itself: In the same sample, other DNA sequences code for this CDR3. V usage is TRBV7-9 and J usage is TRBJ1-5; 9 nucleotides agree with TRBD1. The germline V gene encodes CDR1 SEHNR and CDR2 FQNEAQ (reference sequence). CDR3 length equals 15 residues. J gave up 7 bases and V 3 bases, and 7 bases lay outside the gene matches. The CDR3 spells CASSLAGQGNQPQHF. DNA for the CDR3: TGTGCCAGCAGCTTGGCGGGACAGGGAAACCAGCCCCAGCATTTT.

This clone has just a few counts. The chain links TRBV25-1 to TRBJ1-4, with D maybe TRBD1 (6 bases). The CDR3 is 15 residues long. V was clipped by 4 bases and J by 5 bases, with 14 bases between them. Germline V gene sequence: CDR1 MGHDK, CDR2 SYGVNS. CDR3 protein: CASSARDTDNEKLFF. The CDR3 DNA follows: TGTGCCAGCAGTGCCCGGGACACCGACAATGAAAAACTGTTTTTT.

V is TRBV15 and J is TRBJ2-3, with TRBD1 identical over 7 bases. The junction had 16 bases not matched to a gene; V was cut back by 5 bases and J by 5 bases. This CDR3 spans 17 amino acids. Germline V gene data show CDR1 as LNHNV and CDR2 as YYDKDF (reference sequence). CDR3 DNA sequence: TGTGCCACCAGCTCGCTACAGACAGGGTACCGCGAAGATACGCAGTATTTT. This encodes CATSSLQTGYREDTQYF.

This clone was detected once. V and J are TRBV7-9 and TRBJ2-6; D is unclear. Germline lookup yields CDR1 SEHNR and CDR2 FQNEAQ (reference sequence). The CDR3 runs to 16 residues. Deletions cut 5 bases from V and 1 base from J, with 12 bases between. The CDR3 protein is CASSLRSLSGANVLTF. For the CDR3, the DNA is TGTGCCAGCAGCCTCCGATCCTTATCTGGGGCCAACGTCCTGACTTTC.

V usage is TRBV11-2 and J usage is TRBJ2-2, with TRBD2 matching 8 bases. The CDR3 spans 16 residues. V was pared by 2 bases and J by 1 base, with 3 bases of the junction left unmatched. Germline V gene sequence: CDR1 SGHAT, CDR2 FQNNGV. The CDR3 DNA follows: TGTGCCAGCAGCTTATTGCGGGGGGAGAACACCGGGGAGCTGTTTTTT. Its translation: CASSLLRGENTGELFF. Complete variable domain (other parts from reference TRBV11-2 and TRBJ2-2): EAGVAQSPRYKIIEKRQSVAFWCNPISGHATLYWYQQILGQGPKLLIQFQNNGVVDDSQLPKDRFSAERLKGVDSTLKIQPAKLEDSAVYLCASSLLRGENTGELFFGEGSRLTVL.